This T cell receptor (beta chain) was identified during a study of T cells in women clearing cervical HPV infection. Libraries were prepared by immunoSEQ multiplex PCR; TCRdb keeps only in-frame clonotypes and omits some of them. The table for this sample gives more than 25,000 clones. Concerning this clone itself: No antigen is known for it. The read finishes 3 residues shy of the CDR3 end, and the germline J gene is used to complete it.

Overall study findings and caveats: Cases and controls were distinguished at AUC 0.65 to 0.85 by richness and V genes. CIN3+ cases had significantly higher TCR repertoire richness than controls, but evenness did not differ. Unknown T-cell numbers per sample may underlie the richness differences. Timing of associations relative to infection is unclear; T-cell subsets were not isolated.

This CDR3 contains 11 residues. Trimming pared 7 bases from V and 5 bases from J, leaving 9 bases between. Germline values: CDR1 ENHRY, CDR2 SYGVKD. The sequence was obtained from a woman aged 18-69 years with a cervical HPV16 infection that either progressed to CIN3+ or cleared (not recorded which). This sequence joins TRBV10-3 and TRBJ2-7; D is unclear. The specimen was blood buffy coat. This CDR3 reads CAIMIADEQYF. The CDR3 bases that were read are TGTGCCATCATGATAGCCGACGAG.